This entry features one TCR beta chain sequence. The antigen is undetermined. The record originates from a study of regulatory and conventional T cells in RAG deficiency. Study-level points and caveats: Shannon entropy was markedly lower and Simpson indices higher in RAG-deficient patients than control T-cell subsets. In Omenn syndrome, Treg and Tconv repertoires overlapped >85%. Treg unique TCR beta sequences were 90 to 100-fold fewer in Omenn syndrome and CID/AS patients than controls.

The CDR3 runs 13 residues. CDR1 and CDR2 (germline): MNHEY, SVGAGI. V was cut by 4 bases and J by 5 bases, with 11 bases left in between. Here immunoSEQ multiplex PCR was the method, and the copy in TCRdb shows in-frame clones only, minus some. The data show almost 35,000 clones, with more than 75% seen just once and around 3.4% held by the top ten. Genomic DNA came from blood conventional CD4+ T cells gated CD25-low CD127-high. These data were also reused for a study on regulatory T cells. This second study says: Amplification used 52 TRBV primers and 13 TRBJ primers. Patient repertoires had restricted TRB V-J pairs and skewed V and J usage, most in Tregs.

V usage is TRBV6-5 and J usage is TRBJ1-2; no clear D gene. Sequencing was carried out using CD4+ effector T cells sorted from blood. The clonotype comes from a human donor in good health. The DNA of the CDR3 is TGTGCCAGCAGTTCGCCTGCGACATATGGCTACACCTTC. As protein: CASSSPATYGYTF.